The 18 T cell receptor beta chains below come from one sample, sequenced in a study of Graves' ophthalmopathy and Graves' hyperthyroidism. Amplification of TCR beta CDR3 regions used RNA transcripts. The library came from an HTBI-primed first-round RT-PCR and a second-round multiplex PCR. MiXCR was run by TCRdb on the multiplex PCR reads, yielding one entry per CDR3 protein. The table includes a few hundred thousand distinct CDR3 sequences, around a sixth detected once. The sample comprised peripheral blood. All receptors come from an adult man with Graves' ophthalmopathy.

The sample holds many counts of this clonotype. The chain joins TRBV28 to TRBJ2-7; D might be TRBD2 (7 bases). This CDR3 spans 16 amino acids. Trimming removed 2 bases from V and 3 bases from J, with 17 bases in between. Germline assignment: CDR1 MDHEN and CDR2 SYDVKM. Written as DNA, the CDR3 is TGTGCCAGCAGTTTAATTGCGGGAGAAGGGGGCTACGAGCAGTACTTC. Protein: CASSLIAGEGGYEQYF. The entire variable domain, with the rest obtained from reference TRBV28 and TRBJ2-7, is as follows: DVKVTQSSRYLVKRTGEKVFLECVQDMDHENMFWYRQDPGLGLRLIYFSYDVKMKEKGDIPEGYSVSREKKERFSLILESASTNQTSMYLCASSLIAGEGGYEQYFGPGTRLTVT.

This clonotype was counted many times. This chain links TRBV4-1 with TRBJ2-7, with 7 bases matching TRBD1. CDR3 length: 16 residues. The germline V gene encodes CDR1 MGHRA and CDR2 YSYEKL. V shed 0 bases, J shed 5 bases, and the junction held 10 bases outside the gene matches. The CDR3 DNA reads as TGCGCCAGCAGCCAAGACGTAGGGCAGGGGGTAAACGAGCAGTACTTC. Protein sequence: CASSQDVGQGVNEQYF.

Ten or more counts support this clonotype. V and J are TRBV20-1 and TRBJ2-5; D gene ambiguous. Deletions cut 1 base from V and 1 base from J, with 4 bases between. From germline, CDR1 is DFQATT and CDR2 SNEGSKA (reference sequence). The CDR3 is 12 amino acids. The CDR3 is CSARVVQETQYF. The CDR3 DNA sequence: TGCAGTGCTAGAGTCGTCCAAGAGACCCAGTACTTC.

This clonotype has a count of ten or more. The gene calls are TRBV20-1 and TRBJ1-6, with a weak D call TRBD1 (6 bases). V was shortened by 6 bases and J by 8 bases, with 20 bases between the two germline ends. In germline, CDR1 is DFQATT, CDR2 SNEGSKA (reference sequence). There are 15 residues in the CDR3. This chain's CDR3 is CSARGGGAGYSPLHF. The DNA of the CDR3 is TGCAGTGCCAGGGGAGGGGGTGCAGGGTATTCACCCCTCCACTTT.

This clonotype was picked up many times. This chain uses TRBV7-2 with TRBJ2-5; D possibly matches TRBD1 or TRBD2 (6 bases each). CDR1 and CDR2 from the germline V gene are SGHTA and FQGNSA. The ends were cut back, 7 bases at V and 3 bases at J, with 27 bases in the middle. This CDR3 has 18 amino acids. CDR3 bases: TGTGCCAGCACCCTAGGGGGAACAGGGACTGGGGAGAAAGAGACCCAGTACTTC. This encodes CASTLGGTGTGEKETQYF.

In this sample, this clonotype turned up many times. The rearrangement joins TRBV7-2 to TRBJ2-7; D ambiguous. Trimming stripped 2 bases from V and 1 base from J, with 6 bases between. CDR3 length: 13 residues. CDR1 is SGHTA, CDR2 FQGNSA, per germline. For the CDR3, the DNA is TGTGCCAGCAGCTTATATCCATCCTACGAGCAGTACTTC. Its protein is CASSLYPSYEQYF.

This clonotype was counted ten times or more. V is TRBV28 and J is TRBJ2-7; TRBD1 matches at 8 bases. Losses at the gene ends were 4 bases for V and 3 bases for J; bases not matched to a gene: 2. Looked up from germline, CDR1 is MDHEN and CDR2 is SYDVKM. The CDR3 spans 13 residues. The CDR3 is CASSWTGFYEQYF. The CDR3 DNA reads TGTGCCAGCAGTTGGACAGGGTTCTACGAGCAGTACTTC.

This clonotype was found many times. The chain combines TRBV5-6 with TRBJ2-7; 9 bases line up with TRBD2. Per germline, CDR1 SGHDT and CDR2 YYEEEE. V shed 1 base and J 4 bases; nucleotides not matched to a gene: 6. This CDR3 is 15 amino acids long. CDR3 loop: CASSLFASGAYEQYF. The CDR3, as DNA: TGTGCCAGCAGCTTGTTCGCTAGCGGGGCTTACGAGCAGTACTTC. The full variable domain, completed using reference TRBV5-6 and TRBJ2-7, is DAGVTQSPTHLIKTRGQQVTLRCSPKSGHDTVSWYQQALGQGPQFIFQYYEEEERQRGNFPDRFSGHQFPNYSSELNVNALLLGDSALYLCASSLFASGAYEQYFGPGTRLTVT.

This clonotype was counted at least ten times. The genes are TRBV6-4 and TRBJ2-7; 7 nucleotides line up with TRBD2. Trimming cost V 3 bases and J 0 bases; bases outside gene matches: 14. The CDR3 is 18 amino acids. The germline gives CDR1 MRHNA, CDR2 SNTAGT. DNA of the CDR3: TGTGCCAGCAGTGAGTCAGTGAGCGGGACCCACTTCTCCTACGAGCAGTACTTC. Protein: CASSESVSGTHFSYEQYF.

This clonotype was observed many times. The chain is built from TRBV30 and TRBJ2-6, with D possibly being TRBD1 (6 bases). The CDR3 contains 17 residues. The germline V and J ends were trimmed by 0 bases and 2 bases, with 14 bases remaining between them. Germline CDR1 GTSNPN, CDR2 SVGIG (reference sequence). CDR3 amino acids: CAWSVPAGVPGANVLTF. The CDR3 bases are TGTGCCTGGAGTGTTCCAGCAGGGGTTCCTGGGGCCAACGTCCTGACTTTC.

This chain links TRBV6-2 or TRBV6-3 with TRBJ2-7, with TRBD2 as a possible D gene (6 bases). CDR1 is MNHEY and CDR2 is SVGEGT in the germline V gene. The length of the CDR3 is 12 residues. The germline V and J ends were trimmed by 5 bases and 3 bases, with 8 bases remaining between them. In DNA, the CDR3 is TGTGCCAGCAGTGGGGGGATCTACGAGCAGTACTTC. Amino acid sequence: CASSGGIYEQYF.

CDR3 bases: TGCGCCAGCAGCCAAACTAGCGATCAAGAGACCCAGTACTTC. It codes for CASSQTSDQETQYF. The gene calls are TRBV5-1 and TRBJ2-5, with TRBD2 identical over 7 bases. The CDR3 is made up of 14 amino acids. V lost 4 bases to trimming and J lost 2 bases; unmatched junction nucleotides: 5. Germline V gives CDR1 SGHRS, CDR2 YFSETQ.

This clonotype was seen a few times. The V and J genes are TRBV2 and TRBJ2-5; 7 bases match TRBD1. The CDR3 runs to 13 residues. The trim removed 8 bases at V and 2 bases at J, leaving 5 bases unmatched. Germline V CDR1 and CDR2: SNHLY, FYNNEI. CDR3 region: CASDDRVQETQYF. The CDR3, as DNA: TGTGCCAGCGATGACAGGGTACAAGAGACCCAGTACTTC.

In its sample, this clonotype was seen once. The CDR3 DNA follows: TGTGCCTGGAGGCAGCAAGAGACCCAGTACTTC. The encoded protein is CAWRQQETQYF. The chain recombines TRBV30 with TRBJ2-5; D unresolved. The CDR3 totals 11 residues. The V end was cut by 3 bases, the J end by 2 bases, with 4 bases between. Germline-derived CDR1 and CDR2 are GTSNPN and SVGIG (reference sequence).

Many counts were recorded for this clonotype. Written as DNA, the CDR3 is TGTGCCAGCAGCCCCGGACGCAGGGGTCCAGGAAACACCATATATTTT. Its translation is CASSPGRRGPGNTIYF. This chain joins TRBV11-2 and TRBJ1-3; TRBD1 might be the D (6 bases). V shed 5 bases and J shed 4 bases, with 18 bases lying between them. The CDR3 totals 16 residues. CDR1 and CDR2 from the germline V gene are SGHAT and FQNNGV.

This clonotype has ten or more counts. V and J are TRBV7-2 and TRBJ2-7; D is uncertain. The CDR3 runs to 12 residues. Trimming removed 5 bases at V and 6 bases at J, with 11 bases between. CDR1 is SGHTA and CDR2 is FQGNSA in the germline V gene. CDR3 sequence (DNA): TGTGCCAGCAGCCCCGATGTTGGCGAGCAGTACTTC. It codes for CASSPDVGEQYF.

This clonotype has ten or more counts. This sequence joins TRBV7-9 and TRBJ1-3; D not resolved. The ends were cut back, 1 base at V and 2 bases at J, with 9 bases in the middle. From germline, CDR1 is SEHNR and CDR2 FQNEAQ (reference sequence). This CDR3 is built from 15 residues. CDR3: CASSLVGSPGNTIYF. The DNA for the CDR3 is TGTGCCAGCAGCTTAGTTGGCAGCCCTGGAAACACCATATATTTT.

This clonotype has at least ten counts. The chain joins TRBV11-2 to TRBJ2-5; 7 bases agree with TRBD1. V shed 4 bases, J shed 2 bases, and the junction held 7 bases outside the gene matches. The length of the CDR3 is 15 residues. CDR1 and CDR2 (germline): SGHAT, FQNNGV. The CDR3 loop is CASSSPGQNQETQYF. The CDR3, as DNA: TGTGCCAGCAGCTCCCCGGGACAGAATCAAGAGACCCAGTACTTC.